This T cell receptor (beta chain) was recovered during a study of monozygotic twins with inflammatory bowel disease. Study conclusions and caveats: Added variability in patient repertoires may stem from differing immunosuppressive treatments.

One entry per CDR3 protein, without DNA, is what TCRdb gives after re-calling the 5' RACE reads. The sample features 150,000 or so distinct CDR3 sequences, with less than 8% in its top ten. This CDR3 spans 15 amino acids. Germline CDR1 and CDR2: LNHDA and SQIVND (reference sequence). RNA in its total form was extracted from whole blood, and T cells were not sorted. As regards this clonotype: The antigen remains undetermined.

This clonotype was sampled from a human donor with ulcerative colitis or Crohn's disease, or a healthy co-twin of an affected twin (not recorded which). Sequenced sample: blood. The V gene is TRBV19, the J gene TRBJ2-1; TCRdb names TRBD2, which stays unverified in the absence of DNA. The CDR3 reads CASSRLAGPYNEQYF. Full variable domain (outside the CDR3, taken from reference TRBV19 and TRBJ2-1): DGGITQSPKYLFRKEGQNVTLSCEQNLNHDAMYWYRQDPGQGLRLIYYSQIVNDFQKGDIAEGYSVSREKKESFPLTVTSAQKNPTAFYLCASSRLAGPYNEQYFGPGTRLTVL.